The rows below give T cell receptor beta chains drawn from one sample of a study of OX40 agonist ivuxolimab in advanced cancers. Assay: immunoSEQ multiplex PCR; the TCRdb copy retains only in-frame clones and omits some. The sample lists 60,000 to 95,000 clones, 80% to 90% seen once, with about a sixth in the top ten. The source was CD4+ or CD8+ T cells sorted from blood, collected in a trial of the OX40 agonist ivuxolimab. The receptors derive from an adult with an advanced solid tumor such as melanoma, head and neck, liver or kidney cancer. CDR3s include the opening cysteine and the closing phenylalanine or tryptophan. Each record gives: D gene, J gene, CDR3 length, V gene, clone size, CDR3 DNA, CDR3 protein. A D gene is named only where the DNA matches it firmly. The size field is filled for only some rows; it gives once, few, many or a size class.

d_gene: NA; j_gene: TRBJ2-5; len: 15; v_gene: TRBV27; abundance: NA; CDR3nt: TGTGCCAGCAGTTTAGGGGGGGCCGGGGCAGAGACCCAGTACTTC; CDR3aa: CASSLGGAGAETQYF
d_gene: NA; j_gene: TRBJ2-7; len: 14; v_gene: TRBV28; abundance: medium-sized; CDR3nt: TGTGCCAGCATCTCGCAGACATTCTCCTACGAGCAGTACTTC; CDR3aa: CASISQTFSYEQYF
d_gene: TRBD2; j_gene: TRBJ2-5; len: 15; v_gene: TRBV19; abundance: NA; CDR3nt: TGTGCCAGTAGGGATAGGGGCAGGGAGGGCGAGACCCAGTACTTC; CDR3aa: CASRDRGREGETQYF
d_gene: NA; j_gene: TRBJ1-4; len: 15; v_gene: TRBV10-2; abundance: NA; CDR3nt: TGCGCCAGCAGTGAGTCGTCAGGGGAAGGTGGAAAACTGTTTTTT; CDR3aa: CASSESSGEGGKLFF
d_gene: TRBD1; j_gene: TRBJ2-7; len: 11; v_gene: TRBV28; abundance: NA; CDR3nt: TGTGCCAGCAGCGAGGGACAGGGGGCTGAATTC; CDR3aa: CASSEGQGAEF
d_gene: TRBD2; j_gene: TRBJ2-1; len: 16; v_gene: TRBV29-1; abundance: NA; CDR3nt: TGCAGCGTTGAAGAACTAGCGGTTAACTCCTACAATGAGCAGTTCTTC; CDR3aa: CSVEELAVNSYNEQFF
d_gene: NA; j_gene: TRBJ1-1; len: 15; v_gene: TRBV5-1; abundance: NA; CDR3nt: TGCGCCAGCAGCCGGACTTTACAGCTGAACACTGAAGCTTTCTTT; CDR3aa: CASSRTLQLNTEAFF
d_gene: NA; j_gene: TRBJ2-7; len: 11; v_gene: TRBV7-9; abundance: few; CDR3nt: TGTGCCAGCAGCTTAGATCGCGGGCAGTACTTC; CDR3aa: CASSLDRGQYF
d_gene: NA; j_gene: TRBJ1-1; len: 14; v_gene: TRBV5-1; abundance: NA; CDR3nt: TGCGCCAGCAGCTTGCGGGAAATGAACACTGAAGCTTTCTTT; CDR3aa: CASSLREMNTEAFF
d_gene: NA; j_gene: TRBJ1-1; len: 15; v_gene: TRBV4-1; abundance: once; CDR3nt: TGCGCCAGCAGCCAAGATATGGGGTGGGGCACTGAAGCTTTCTTT; CDR3aa: CASSQDMGWGTEAFF
d_gene: NA; j_gene: TRBJ1-2; len: 16; v_gene: TRBV5-1; abundance: NA; CDR3nt: TGCGCCAGCAGCTTGGCCGTGGGGTCTGGGCCTGTTGGCTACACCTTC; CDR3aa: CASSLAVGSGPVGYTF
d_gene: NA; j_gene: TRBJ2-5; len: 13; v_gene: TRBV2; abundance: once; CDR3nt: TGTGCCAGCAGCCCGGGACACAGAGAGACCCAGTACTTC; CDR3aa: CASSPGHRETQYF
d_gene: TRBD1; j_gene: TRBJ2-5; len: 13; v_gene: TRBV7-2; abundance: NA; CDR3nt: TGTGCCAGCAGCTTGACAGGGGAACAGACCCAGTACTTC; CDR3aa: CASSLTGEQTQYF
d_gene: TRBD1; j_gene: TRBJ1-3; len: 15; v_gene: TRBV27; abundance: NA; CDR3nt: TGTGCCAGCAGGAGGACAGGAGATTCTGGAAACACCATATATTTT; CDR3aa: CASRRTGDSGNTIYF
d_gene: NA; j_gene: TRBJ2-3; len: 15; v_gene: TRBV29-1; abundance: few; CDR3nt: TGCAGCGTTGAAGGGGGTCTGGGAGGAACAGATACGCAGTATTTT; CDR3aa: CSVEGGLGGTDTQYF
d_gene: NA; j_gene: TRBJ1-4; len: 11; v_gene: TRBV6-6; abundance: NA; CDR3nt: TGTGCCAGCAGCATGGGGGAAAAACTGTTTTTT; CDR3aa: CASSMGEKLFF
d_gene: NA; j_gene: TRBJ2-5; len: 14; v_gene: TRBV6-6; abundance: NA; CDR3nt: TGTGCCAGCAGTCCGGACCCCCTGGGGGAGACCCAGTACTTC; CDR3aa: CASSPDPLGETQYF
d_gene: TRBD1; j_gene: TRBJ2-5; len: 15; v_gene: TRBV7-7; abundance: NA; CDR3nt: TGTGCTAGCAGCTTAGTCCAGGGGGTAGGGGAGACCCAGTACTTC; CDR3aa: CASSLVQGVGETQYF
d_gene: NA; j_gene: TRBJ1-3; len: 12; v_gene: TRBV10-3; abundance: NA; CDR3nt: TGTGCCATCAGTTCTGCCGGGAACACCATATATTTT; CDR3aa: CAISSAGNTIYF
d_gene: NA; j_gene: TRBJ2-5; len: 13; v_gene: TRBV2; abundance: NA; CDR3nt: TGTGCCAGCAGTGTAGTGCTTCCAGAGACCCAGTACTTC; CDR3aa: CASSVVLPETQYF
d_gene: TRBD1; j_gene: TRBJ2-7; len: 15; v_gene: TRBV19; abundance: once; CDR3nt: TGTGCCAGTAGTATGGGGGGACAGGGGTGGCGCGAGCAGTACTTC; CDR3aa: CASSMGGQGWREQYF
d_gene: TRBD1; j_gene: TRBJ2-6; len: 14; v_gene: TRBV28; abundance: few; CDR3nt: TGTGCCACCTACGACAGGGGCGGGGCCAACGTCCTGACTTTC; CDR3aa: CATYDRGGANVLTF
d_gene: NA; j_gene: TRBJ2-3; len: 13; v_gene: TRBV2; abundance: NA; CDR3nt: TGTGCCAGCAGTGAACAGGACACAGATACGCAGTATTTT; CDR3aa: CASSEQDTDTQYF
d_gene: TRBD1; j_gene: TRBJ1-4; len: 19; v_gene: TRBV18; abundance: NA; CDR3nt: TGTGCCAGCTCACCACAACGGACAGGGTATGTTCAGGGTAATGAAAAACTGTTTTTT; CDR3aa: CASSPQRTGYVQGNEKLFF
d_gene: NA; j_gene: TRBJ1-1; len: 13; v_gene: TRBV28; abundance: NA; CDR3nt: TGTGCCAGCAGTACGACAAGAAACACTGAAGCTTTCTTT; CDR3aa: CASSTTRNTEAFF
d_gene: NA; j_gene: TRBJ1-4; len: 11; v_gene: TRBV19; abundance: NA; CDR3nt: TGTGCCAGTAGTATTAATGAAAAACTGTTTTTT; CDR3aa: CASSINEKLFF
d_gene: NA; j_gene: TRBJ1-1; len: 13; v_gene: TRBV14; abundance: NA; CDR3nt: TGTGCCAGCAGCCAAGAGGGGGCGCGGGTAGCTTTCTTT; CDR3aa: CASSQEGARVAFF
d_gene: TRBD2; j_gene: TRBJ2-1; len: 15; v_gene: TRBV28; abundance: NA; CDR3nt: TGTGCCAGCAGGGAGGGACTAGCATTCAACAATGAGCAGTTCTTC; CDR3aa: CASREGLAFNNEQFF
d_gene: TRBD2; j_gene: TRBJ2-1; len: 15; v_gene: TRBV7-9; abundance: NA; CDR3nt: TGTGCCAGCAGCCCGGTTAGCGGGAGAATCAATGAGCAGTTCTTC; CDR3aa: CASSPVSGRINEQFF
d_gene: TRBD2; j_gene: TRBJ2-1; len: 18; v_gene: TRBV28; abundance: NA; CDR3nt: TGTGCCAGCAGAGGGACTAGCGGGAGTTTTGGGCCCTACAATGAGCAGTTCTTC; CDR3aa: CASRGTSGSFGPYNEQFF
d_gene: TRBD1; j_gene: TRBJ2-5; len: 16; v_gene: TRBV30; abundance: NA; CDR3nt: TGTGCCTGGAGCTCATTGCCATCGACAGGGCAAGAGACCCAGTACTTC; CDR3aa: CAWSSLPSTGQETQYF
d_gene: NA; j_gene: TRBJ2-7; len: 17; v_gene: TRBV27; abundance: NA; CDR3nt: TGTGCCAGCAGTTTAGACTCTGGACGTCTTCTCTCCTACGAGCAGTACTTC; CDR3aa: CASSLDSGRLLSYEQYF
d_gene: NA; j_gene: TRBJ1-1; len: 14; v_gene: TRBV4-2; abundance: NA; CDR3nt: TGTGCCAGCAGCCACCCGACAGGGAACACTGAAGCTTTCTTT; CDR3aa: CASSHPTGNTEAFF
d_gene: TRBD1; j_gene: TRBJ2-4; len: 15; v_gene: TRBV2; abundance: NA; CDR3nt: TGTGCCACTAGTGAAGACAGGGCCACCAAAAACATTCAGTACTTC; CDR3aa: CATSEDRATKNIQYF
d_gene: NA; j_gene: TRBJ1-2; len: 16; v_gene: TRBV5-6; abundance: once; CDR3nt: TGTGCCAGCAGCCCCAGGGTCGGGCTGGGGAACTATGGCTACACCTTC; CDR3aa: CASSPRVGLGNYGYTF
d_gene: TRBD2; j_gene: TRBJ2-5; len: 16; v_gene: TRBV9; abundance: NA; CDR3nt: TGTGCCAGCAGCCCCCCACTAGCGGGAGTCCCAGAGACCCAGTACTTC; CDR3aa: CASSPPLAGVPETQYF
d_gene: TRBD1; j_gene: TRBJ2-7; len: 14; v_gene: TRBV28; abundance: NA; CDR3nt: TGTGCCAGCAGTCCCACAGGGGAGCCCTACGAGCAGTACTTC; CDR3aa: CASSPTGEPYEQYF
d_gene: NA; j_gene: TRBJ2-5; len: 19; v_gene: TRBV28; abundance: NA; CDR3nt: TGTGCCAGCAGTTTAAGTTACGTTAGGGCAGGTGGGTGGAAAGAGACCCAGTACTTC; CDR3aa: CASSLSYVRAGGWKETQYF
d_gene: TRBD2; j_gene: TRBJ2-1; len: 17; v_gene: TRBV9; abundance: NA; CDR3nt: TGTGCCAGCAGCGCCTCGCGGGGAGCGGGAGGCTACAATGAGCAGTTCTTC; CDR3aa: CASSASRGAGGYNEQFF
d_gene: NA; j_gene: TRBJ1-2; len: 11; v_gene: TRBV7-9; abundance: once; CDR3nt: TGTGCCAGCAGCTCTAACTATGGCTACACCTTC; CDR3aa: CASSSNYGYTF